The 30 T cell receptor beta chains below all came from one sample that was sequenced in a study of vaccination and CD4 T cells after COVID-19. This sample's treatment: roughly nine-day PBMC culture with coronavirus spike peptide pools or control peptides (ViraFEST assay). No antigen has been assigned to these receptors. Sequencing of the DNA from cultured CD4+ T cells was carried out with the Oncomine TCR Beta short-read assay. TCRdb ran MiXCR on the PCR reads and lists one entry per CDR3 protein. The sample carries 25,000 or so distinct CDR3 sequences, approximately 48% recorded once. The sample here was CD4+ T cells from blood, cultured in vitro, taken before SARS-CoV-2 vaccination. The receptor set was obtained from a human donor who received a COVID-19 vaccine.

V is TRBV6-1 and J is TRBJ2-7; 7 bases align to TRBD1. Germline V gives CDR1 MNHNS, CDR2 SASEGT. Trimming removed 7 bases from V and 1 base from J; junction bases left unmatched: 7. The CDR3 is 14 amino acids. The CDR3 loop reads CASTGQVVSYEQYF. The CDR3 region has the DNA TGTGCCAGCACTGGACAGGTGGTGTCCTACGAGCAGTACTTC.

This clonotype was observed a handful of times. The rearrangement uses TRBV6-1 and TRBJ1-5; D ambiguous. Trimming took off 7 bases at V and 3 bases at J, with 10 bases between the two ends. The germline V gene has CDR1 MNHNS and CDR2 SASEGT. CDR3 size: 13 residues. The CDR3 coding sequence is TGTGCCAGCACGGGTTGGGACAATCAGCCCCAGCATTTT. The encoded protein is CASTGWDNQPQHF.

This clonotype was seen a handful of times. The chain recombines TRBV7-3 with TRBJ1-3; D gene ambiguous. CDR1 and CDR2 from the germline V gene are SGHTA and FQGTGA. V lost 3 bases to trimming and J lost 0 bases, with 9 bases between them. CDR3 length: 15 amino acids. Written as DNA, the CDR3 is TGTGCCAGCAGCTTGGGAGCCGGCTCTGGAAACACCATATATTTT. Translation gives CASSLGAGSGNTIYF.

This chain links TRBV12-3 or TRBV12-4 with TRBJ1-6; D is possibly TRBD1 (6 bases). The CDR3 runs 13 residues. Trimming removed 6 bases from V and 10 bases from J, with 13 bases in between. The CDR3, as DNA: TGTGCCAGCAGAAACAGGGTTAACTCACCCCTCCACTTT. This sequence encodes CASRNRVNSPLHF.

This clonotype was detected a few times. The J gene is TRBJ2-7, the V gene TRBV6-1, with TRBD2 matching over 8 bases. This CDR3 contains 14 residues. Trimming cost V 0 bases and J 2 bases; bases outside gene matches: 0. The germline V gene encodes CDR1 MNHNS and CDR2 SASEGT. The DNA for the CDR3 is TGTGCCAGCAGTGAAGCGGGACTAGCCTACGAGCAGTACTTC. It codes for CASSEAGLAYEQYF.

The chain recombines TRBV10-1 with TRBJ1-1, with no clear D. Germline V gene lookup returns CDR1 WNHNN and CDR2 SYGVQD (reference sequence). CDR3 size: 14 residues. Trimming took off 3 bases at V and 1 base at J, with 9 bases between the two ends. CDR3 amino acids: CASSDLPRNTEAFF. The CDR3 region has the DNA TGCGCCAGCAGTGATCTACCGCGGAACACTGAAGCTTTCTTT.

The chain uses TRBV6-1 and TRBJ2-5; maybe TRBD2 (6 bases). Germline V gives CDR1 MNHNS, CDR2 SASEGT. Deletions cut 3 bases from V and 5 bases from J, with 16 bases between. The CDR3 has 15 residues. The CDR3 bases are TGTGCCAGCAGTGATGGAGGGGTATCCTGGGAGACCCAGTACTTC. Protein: CASSDGGVSWETQYF.

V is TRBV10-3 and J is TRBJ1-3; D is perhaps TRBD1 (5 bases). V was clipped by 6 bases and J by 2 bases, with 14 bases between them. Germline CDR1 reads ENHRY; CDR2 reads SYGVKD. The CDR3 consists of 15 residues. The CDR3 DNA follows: TGTGCCATCAGCCTCGGGGGGACTACTGGAAACACCATATATTTT. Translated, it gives CAISLGGTTGNTIYF.

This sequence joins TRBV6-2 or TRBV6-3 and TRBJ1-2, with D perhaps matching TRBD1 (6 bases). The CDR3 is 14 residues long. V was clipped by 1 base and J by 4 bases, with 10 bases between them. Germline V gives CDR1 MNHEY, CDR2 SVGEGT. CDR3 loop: CASSYFTGFYGYTF. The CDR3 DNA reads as TGTGCCAGCAGTTACTTTACAGGGTTCTATGGCTACACCTTC.

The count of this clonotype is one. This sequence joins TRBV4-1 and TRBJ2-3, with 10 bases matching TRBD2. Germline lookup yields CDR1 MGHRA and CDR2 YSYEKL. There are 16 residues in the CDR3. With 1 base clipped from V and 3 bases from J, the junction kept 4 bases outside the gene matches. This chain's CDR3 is CASSQVSGGETDTQYF. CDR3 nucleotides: TGCGCCAGCAGCCAAGTGAGCGGGGGGGAAACAGATACGCAGTATTTT.

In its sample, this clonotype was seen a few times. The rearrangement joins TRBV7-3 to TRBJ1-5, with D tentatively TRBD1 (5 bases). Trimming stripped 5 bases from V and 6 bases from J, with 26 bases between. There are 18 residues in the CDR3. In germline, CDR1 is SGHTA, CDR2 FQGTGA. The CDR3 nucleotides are TGTGCCAGCAGCCCGCGTCGGCAGGGCAGAATCGGGGTTCAGCCCCAGCATTTT. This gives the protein CASSPRRQGRIGVQPQHF.

The CDR3 DNA sequence: TGTGCCAGCAGACACACGGAGGGTACGGGCTATGGCTACACCTTC. Translated, it gives CASRHTEGTGYGYTF. V is TRBV6-1 and J is TRBJ1-2, with D uncertain. CDR1 and CDR2 (germline): MNHNS, SASEGT. The V gene lost 6 bases and the J gene lost 4 bases, with 18 bases spanning the gap. CDR3 length: 15 amino acids.

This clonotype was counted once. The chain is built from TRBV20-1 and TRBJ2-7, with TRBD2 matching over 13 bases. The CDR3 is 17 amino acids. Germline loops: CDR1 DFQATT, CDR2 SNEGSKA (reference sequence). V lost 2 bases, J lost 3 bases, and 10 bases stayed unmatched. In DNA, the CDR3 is TGCAGTGCTAGAAATATGGGACTAGCGGGGAAAAACTACGAGCAGTACTTC. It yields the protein CSARNMGLAGKNYEQYF.

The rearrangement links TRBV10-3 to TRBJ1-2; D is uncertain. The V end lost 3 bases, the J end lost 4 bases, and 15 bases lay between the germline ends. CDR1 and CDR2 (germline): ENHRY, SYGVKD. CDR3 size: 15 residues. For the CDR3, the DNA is TGTGCCATCAGTGACCCCCGCGGTAGCCCCTATGGCTACACCTTC. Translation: CAISDPRGSPYGYTF.

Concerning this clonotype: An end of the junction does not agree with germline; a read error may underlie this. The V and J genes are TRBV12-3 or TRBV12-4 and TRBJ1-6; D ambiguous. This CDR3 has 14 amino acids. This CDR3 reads CASSLDRGSSPHHF. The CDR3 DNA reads TGTGCCAGCAGTTTAGATCGCGGGAGTTCACCCCACCACTTT.

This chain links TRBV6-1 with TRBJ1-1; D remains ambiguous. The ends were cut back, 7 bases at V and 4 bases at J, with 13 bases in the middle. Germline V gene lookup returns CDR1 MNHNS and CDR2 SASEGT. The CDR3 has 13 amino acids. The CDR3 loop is CASTRREGTEAFF. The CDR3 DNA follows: TGTGCCAGCACCCGACGGGAAGGCACTGAAGCTTTCTTT.

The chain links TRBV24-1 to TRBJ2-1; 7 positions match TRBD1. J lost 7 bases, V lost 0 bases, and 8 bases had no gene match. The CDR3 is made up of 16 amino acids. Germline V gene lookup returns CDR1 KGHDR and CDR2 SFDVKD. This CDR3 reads CATSDLGMTGLNEQFF. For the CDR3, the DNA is TGTGCCACCAGTGATTTGGGAATGACAGGGCTGAATGAGCAGTTCTTC.

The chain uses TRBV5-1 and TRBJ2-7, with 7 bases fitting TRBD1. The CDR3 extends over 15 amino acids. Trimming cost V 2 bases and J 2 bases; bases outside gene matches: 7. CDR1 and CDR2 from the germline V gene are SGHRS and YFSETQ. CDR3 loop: CASSLGDSEAYEQYF. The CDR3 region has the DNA TGCGCCAGCAGCTTAGGGGACAGCGAAGCCTACGAGCAGTACTTC.

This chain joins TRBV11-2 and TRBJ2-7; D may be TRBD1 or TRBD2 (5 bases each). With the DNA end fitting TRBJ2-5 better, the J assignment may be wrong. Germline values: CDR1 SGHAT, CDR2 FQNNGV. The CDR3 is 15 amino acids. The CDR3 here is CASSRGGGPGETQYF. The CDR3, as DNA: TGTGCCAGCAGCCGAGGTGGGGGTCCCGGCGAGACCCAGTACTTC.

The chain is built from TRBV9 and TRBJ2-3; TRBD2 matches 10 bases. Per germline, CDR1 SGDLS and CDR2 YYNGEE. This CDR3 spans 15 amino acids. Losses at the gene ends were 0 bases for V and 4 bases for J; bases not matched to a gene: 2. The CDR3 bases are TGTGCCAGCAGCGTAGGAGCGGGGGGGCCAGATACGCAGTATTTT. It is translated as CASSVGAGGPDTQYF.

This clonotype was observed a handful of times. CDR3 loop: CALSWTESNQPQHF. DNA of the CDR3: TGTGCCTTATCGTGGACAGAGAGCAATCAGCCCCAGCATTTT. This chain connects TRBV30 to TRBJ1-5; possibly TRBD1 for D (6 bases). CDR3 length: 14 residues. Germline lookup yields CDR1 GTSNPN and CDR2 SVGIG (reference sequence). V was cut by 7 bases and J by 1 base, with 14 bases left in between. Filled out from reference TRBV30 and TRBJ1-5, the complete variable domain reads SQTIHQWPATLVQPVGSPLSLECTVEGTSNPNLYWYRQAAGRGLQLLFYSVGIGQISSEVPQNLSASRPQDRQFILSSKKLLLSDSGFYLCALSWTESNQPQHFGDGTRLSIL.

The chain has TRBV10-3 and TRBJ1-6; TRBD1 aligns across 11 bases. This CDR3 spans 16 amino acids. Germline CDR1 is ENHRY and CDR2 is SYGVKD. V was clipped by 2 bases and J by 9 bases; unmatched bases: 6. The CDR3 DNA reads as TGTGCCATCAGTGAGCGGACAGGGGGCCTGGGTTCACCCCTCCACTTT. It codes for CAISERTGGLGSPLHF.

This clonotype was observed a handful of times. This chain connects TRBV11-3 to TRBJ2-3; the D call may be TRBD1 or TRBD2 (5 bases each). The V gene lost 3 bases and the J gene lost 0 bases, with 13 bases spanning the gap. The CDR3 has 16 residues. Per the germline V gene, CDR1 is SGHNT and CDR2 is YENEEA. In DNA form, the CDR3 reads TGTGCCAGCAGCTTTGGGCCGGGACCAAGCACAGATACGCAGTATTTT. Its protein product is CASSFGPGPSTDTQYF. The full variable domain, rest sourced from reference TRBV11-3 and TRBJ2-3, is EAGVVQSPRYKIIEKKQPVAFWCNPISGHNTLYWYLQNLGQGPELLIRYENEEAVDDSQLPKDRFSAERLKGVDSTLKIQPAELGDSAVYLCASSFGPGPSTDTQYFGPGTRLTVL.

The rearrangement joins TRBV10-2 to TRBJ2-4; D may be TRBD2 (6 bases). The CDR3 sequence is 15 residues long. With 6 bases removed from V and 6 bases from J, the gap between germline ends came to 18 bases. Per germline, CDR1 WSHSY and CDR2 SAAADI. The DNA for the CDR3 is TGCGCCAGCAGGGCCCCCGGAGGGCCTGGAAACATTCAGTACTTC. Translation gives CASRAPGGPGNIQYF.

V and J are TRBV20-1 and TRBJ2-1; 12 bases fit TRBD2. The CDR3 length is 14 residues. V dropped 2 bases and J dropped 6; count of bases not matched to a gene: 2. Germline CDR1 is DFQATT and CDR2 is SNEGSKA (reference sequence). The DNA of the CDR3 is TGCAGTGCTAGACTAGCGGGGGGGCCCAATGAGCAGTTCTTC. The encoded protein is CSARLAGGPNEQFF.

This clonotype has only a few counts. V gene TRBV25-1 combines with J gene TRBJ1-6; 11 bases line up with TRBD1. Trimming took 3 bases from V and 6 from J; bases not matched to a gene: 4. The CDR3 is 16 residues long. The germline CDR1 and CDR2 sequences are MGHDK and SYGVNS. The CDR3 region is CASSDRTGGINSPLHF. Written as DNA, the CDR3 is TGTGCCAGCAGTGACAGGACAGGGGGCATTAATTCACCCCTCCACTTT.

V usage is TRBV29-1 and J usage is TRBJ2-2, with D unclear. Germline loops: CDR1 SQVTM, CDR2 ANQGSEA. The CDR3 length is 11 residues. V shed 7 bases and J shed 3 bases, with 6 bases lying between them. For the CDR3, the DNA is TGCAGCGCACAATACACCGGGGAGCTGTTTTTT. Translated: CSAQYTGELFF.

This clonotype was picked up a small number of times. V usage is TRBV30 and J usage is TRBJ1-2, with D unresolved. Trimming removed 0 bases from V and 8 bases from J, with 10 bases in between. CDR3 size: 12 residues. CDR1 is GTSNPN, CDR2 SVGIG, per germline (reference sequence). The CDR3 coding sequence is TGTGCCTGGAGTGTCATGCGGGTCGGCTACACCTTC. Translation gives CAWSVMRVGYTF. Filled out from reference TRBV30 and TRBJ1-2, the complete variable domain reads SQTIHQWPATLVQPVGSPLSLECTVEGTSNPNLYWYRQAAGRGLQLLFYSVGIGQISSEVPQNLSASRPQDRQFILSSKKLLLSDSGFYLCAWSVMRVGYTFGSGTRLTVV.

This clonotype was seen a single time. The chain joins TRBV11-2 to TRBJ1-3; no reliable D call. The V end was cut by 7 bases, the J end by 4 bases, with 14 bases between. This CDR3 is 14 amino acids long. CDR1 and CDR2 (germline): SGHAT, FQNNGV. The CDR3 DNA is TGTGCCAGCACCTTTACGGGCCCCGGAAACACCATATATTTT. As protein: CASTFTGPGNTIYF.

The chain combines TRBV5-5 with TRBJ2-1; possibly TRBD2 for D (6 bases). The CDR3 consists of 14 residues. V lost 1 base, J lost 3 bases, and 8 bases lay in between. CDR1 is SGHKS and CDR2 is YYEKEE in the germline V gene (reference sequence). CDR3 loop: CASSLRGYYNEQFF. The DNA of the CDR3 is TGTGCCAGCAGCTTGCGGGGGTACTACAATGAGCAGTTCTTC.